This entry features one T cell receptor beta chain sequence. Its antigen is currently not known. The sample holds no much larger clone one base away, and base qualities are not on file. Samples from volunteer blood donors who had recovered from COVID-19 were contributed by a second Seattle source. Each collaborating institution followed its own protocols to collect whole blood in K2EDTA tubes. Collaborator samples were shipped for TCRbeta analysis as frozen whole blood, isolated PBMCs, or DNA extracted from either sample type. The sample belongs to a study of blood T cell repertoires in COVID-19 (dated by TCRdb to about 2020). Background on the whole study: Samples covering the acute and convalescent phases of COVID-19 were provided by collaborators in the United States, Italy and Spain. The prospective study material was composed of cDNA or gDNA derived from T cells, B-cell-depleted T cells, or PBMCs. Subjects who had been exposed to COVID-19, were actively infected with it, or had recovered from it provided the deeply sampled blood TCRbeta repertoires that made up the dataset. A freely available public database, intended as a resource for researchers studying the immune response to SARS-CoV-2, is where the repertoires were released. The samples were drawn from the first 160 participants of the ongoing ImmuneRACE study and from some 1,300 subjects provided by 6 global collaborators. A de-identified subject ID, COVID-19 status, age in years and sex were almost always included in the sample metadata. Where available, HLA class I and class II types were obtained from metadata supplied by the sample provider rather than from assay-based typing.

What the authors observed across the whole study: The quantity of clinical and demographic metadata differed by source and by participant and was supplied without curation.

The V end gives up 1 base and the J end 4 bases, leaving 5 bases in the junction not matched to a gene. Taken from the germline V gene, the CDR1 and CDR2 loops are SGHVS and FNYEAQ. From its cysteine to its phenylalanine, the CDR3 spans 15 amino acids. Solely the CDR3 DNA is kept, with 45 bases framed from the first base. TCRbeta CDR3 regions were amplified from genomic DNA by means of the immunoSEQ Assay, a bias-controlled multiplex PCR. Per the authors' processing: Within the assay, amplification of reference gene primers was used to estimate how many nucleated cells each sample contained. To quantify the absolute abundance of each unique TCRbeta CDR3 rearrangement, sequence reads were collapsed and filtered. Productive Simpson clonality was computed per sample as the square root of Simpson's diversity index over productive rearrangements. Drawn from immuneACCESS, this table holds only the in-frame rearrangements with V and J called that TCRdb kept. Clones are partly lost; checked studies trace under half to an unresolved V gene and leave the rest unexplained. That table supplies the V and J calls and clone size; D and trimming were determined from the DNA. Counted in this sample were some 250,000 clones; around 83% of them appeared once. Roughly 2% of the sample belongs to the ten largest clones.

This receptor was taken from a man in his thirties or forties who had recovered from COVID-19. Sequencing was carried out using peripheral blood. This chain joins TRBV7-6 to TRBJ1-1; 8 junctional bases match TRBD1. The encoded CDR3 is CASSLEQGARTEAFF. The nucleotide sequence reads as follows: TGTGCCAGCAGCTTAGAGCAGGGGGCGCGCACTGAAGCTTTCTTT.